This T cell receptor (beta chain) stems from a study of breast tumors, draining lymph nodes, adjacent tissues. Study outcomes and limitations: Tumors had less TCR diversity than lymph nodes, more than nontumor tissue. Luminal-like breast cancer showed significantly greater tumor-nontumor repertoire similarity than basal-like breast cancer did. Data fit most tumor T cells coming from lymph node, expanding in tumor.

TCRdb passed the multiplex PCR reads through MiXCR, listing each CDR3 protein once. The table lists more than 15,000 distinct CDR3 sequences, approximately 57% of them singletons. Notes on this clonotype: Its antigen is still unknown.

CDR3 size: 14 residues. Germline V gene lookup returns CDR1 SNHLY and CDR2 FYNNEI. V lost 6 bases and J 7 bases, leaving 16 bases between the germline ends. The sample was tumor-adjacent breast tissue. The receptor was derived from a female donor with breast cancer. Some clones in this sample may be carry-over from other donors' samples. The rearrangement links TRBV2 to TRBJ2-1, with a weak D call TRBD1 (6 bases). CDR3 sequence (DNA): TGTGCCAGCAGGGGTCAGGGGACGGCGAATGAGCAGTTCTTC. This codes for CASRGQGTANEQFF.